The sequence of this TCR beta chain was determined in a study of Ad26.COV2.S vaccination and SARS-CoV-2 variants. Study-level points and caveats: Individuals receiving vaccine had higher spike-specific TCR breadth than placebo recipients did. Vaccine and placebo recipients had comparable breadth of non-spike TCRs.

Treatment noted: over 15 received Ad26.COV2.S at low or high dose, single or two shots; several received placebo; per-sample allocation not given. Sampling was performed 63 days after the first vaccine or placebo injection. An adult aged 18-55 years in Boston served as the donor. Note on this clone: Antigen unknown.

Per the germline V gene, CDR1 is MDHEN and CDR2 is SYDVKM. The CDR3 contains 16 residues. J lost 5 bases, V lost 5 bases, and 10 bases had no gene match. Sequencing was performed with immunoSEQ multiplex PCR; in TCRdb, only in-frame clones are kept and a portion is missing. This sample yields 400,000 to 450,000 clones, of which 92% are seen a single time; more than 1.5% belongs to the top ten. V usage is TRBV28 and J usage is TRBJ2-4; 9 bases fit TRBD1. The clonotype comes from a person between 18 and 59 years old who received the Ad26.COV2.S COVID-19 vaccine or a placebo. Source: peripheral blood, taken in a trial of Ad26.COV2.S vaccine versus placebo. DNA of the CDR3: TGTGCCAGCAGTGCCCGGGACAGGGATCCGCAAAACATTCAGTACTTC. It codes for CASSARDRDPQNIQYF.